What follows are 10 T cell receptor beta chains derived from one specimen sequenced in a study of post-analysis software for immune sequencing data. Study-level results: The study found TRBV5-6, TRBV5-1 and TRBV20-1 among a few TRBV segments more frequent in patients than controls.

The antigens for these receptors are not known. Tagging with unique molecular identifiers was a feature of the TCR beta cDNA libraries. MiXCR, applied by TCRdb to the PCR reads, yields one record per CDR3 protein. The table includes around 440,000 distinct CDR3 sequences, nearly 45% detected once. Sample: blood. These receptors came from a girl aged 10-17 years with multiple sclerosis.

The V call is TRBV5-5, the J call TRBJ2-7, with 7 nucleotides matching TRBD2. The J call is doubtful: the DNA matches TRBJ2-5 better. Per germline, CDR1 SGHKS and CDR2 YYEKEE (reference sequence). The CDR3 runs to 14 residues. The CDR3 nucleotides are TGTGCCAGCAGCATAGGACCGGGGGGAGAGACCCAGTACTTC. Protein sequence: CASSIGPGGETQYF.

This clonotype was counted a few times. The V call is TRBV10-3, the J call TRBJ2-7; 8 nucleotides line up with TRBD1. V lost 6 bases, J lost 4 bases, and 14 bases stayed unmatched. The CDR3 totals 16 residues. CDR1 ENHRY and CDR2 SYGVKD come from the germline V gene. The DNA of the CDR3 is TGTGCCATCAGCGCCTACTCCCGGGACAGGAGTTACGAGCAGTACTTC. It specifies CAISAYSRDRSYEQYF.

The chain recombines TRBV2 with TRBJ1-4; D is unclear. Trimming left V 5 bases short and J 0 bases short, with 10 bases between. Per germline, CDR1 SNHLY and CDR2 FYNNEI. The CDR3 totals 15 residues. CDR3 residues: CASSYQETTNEKLFF. The CDR3 DNA follows: TGTGCCAGCAGTTATCAGGAGACAACTAATGAAAAACTGTTTTTT.

The chain combines TRBV5-1 with TRBJ2-1; D call uncertain. Trimming took 5 bases from V and 3 from J, leaving 6 bases between them. This CDR3 contains 12 residues. Germline V gene sequence: CDR1 SGHRS, CDR2 YFSETQ. CDR3 in amino acids: CASRYDYNEQFF. The CDR3, as DNA: TGCGCCAGCAGGTACGACTACAATGAGCAGTTCTTC.

The rearrangement joins TRBV5-1 to TRBJ2-4; 9 bases match TRBD1. The closer fit of TRBJ2-7 to the DNA end suggests the J call may be wrong. Germline CDR1 reads SGHRS; CDR2 reads YFSETQ. The CDR3 sequence is 16 residues long. CDR3 sequence reads: CASSLSVRDRVGEQYF. In DNA, the CDR3 is TGCGCCAGCAGCTTGTCCGTCCGGGACAGGGTGGGCGAGCAGTACTTC.

This clonotype was seen once. The chain carries TRBV10-3 and TRBJ1-5, with 9 bases aligning to TRBD1. The CDR3 is made up of 15 amino acids. In germline, CDR1 is ENHRY, CDR2 SYGVKD. V lost 2 bases to trimming and J lost 2 bases; unmatched junction nucleotides: 1. CDR3 bases: TGTGCCATCAGTGAGAGGACAGGGGGCAATCAGCCCCAGCATTTT. Its translation: CAISERTGGNQPQHF.

The chain links TRBV28 to TRBJ2-5; 15 bases match TRBD2. Trimming took 1 base from V and 2 from J; bases not matched to a gene: 8. The CDR3 extends over 19 amino acids. Germline V gene data show CDR1 as MDHEN and CDR2 as SYDVKM. The CDR3, as DNA: TGTGCCAGCAGTTTATTACCGGGACTAGCGGGAGGTGCGCAAGAGACCCAGTACTTC. It encodes CASSLLPGLAGGAQETQYF.

The V call is TRBV10-3, the J call TRBJ2-1; the match to TRBD1 covers 9 bases. The CDR3 consists of 14 residues. The germline V gene has CDR1 ENHRY and CDR2 SYGVKD. V was pared by 6 bases and J by 10 bases, with 10 bases of the junction left unmatched. The DNA for the CDR3 is TGTGCCATCAGGGACGGGACAGGGAAGAACGAGCAGTTCTTC. Translating it yields CAIRDGTGKNEQFF.

This clonotype showed up just a few times. The V gene is TRBV7-2, the J gene TRBJ2-3; 9 bases are a match to TRBD2. The CDR3 runs 15 residues. Trimming cost V 4 bases and J 4 bases; bases outside gene matches: 6. Germline V gene sequence: CDR1 SGHTA, CDR2 FQGNSA. CDR3 region: CASSSLGLAADTQYF. The CDR3 DNA reads TGTGCCAGCAGCTCCCTGGGACTAGCAGCAGATACGCAGTATTTT.

The CDR3 loop reads CATVERELSYEQYF. The CDR3 nucleotides are TGTGCCACCGTGGAAAGGGAACTTAGCTACGAGCAGTACTTC. This chain connects TRBV6-2 or TRBV6-3 to TRBJ2-7; D is uncertain. V was pared by 10 bases and J by 3 bases, with 19 bases between. The V gene's germline CDR1 is MNHEY and CDR2 SVGEGT. The CDR3 has 14 residues.